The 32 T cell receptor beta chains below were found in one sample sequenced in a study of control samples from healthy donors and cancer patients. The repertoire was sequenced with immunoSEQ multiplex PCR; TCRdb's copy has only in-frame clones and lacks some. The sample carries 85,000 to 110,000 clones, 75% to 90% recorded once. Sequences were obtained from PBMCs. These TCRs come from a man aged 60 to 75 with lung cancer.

For the CDR3, the DNA is TGTGCCACCAGTGATTTGTATTCGGGGGATCCAGATACGCAGTATTTT. Translating it yields CATSDLYSGDPDTQYF. The chain carries TRBV24-1 and TRBJ2-3; D might be TRBD2 (6 bases). Germline loops: CDR1 KGHDR, CDR2 SFDVKD. V lost 0 bases and J lost 4, with 13 bases in between. The CDR3 loop spans 16 amino acids.

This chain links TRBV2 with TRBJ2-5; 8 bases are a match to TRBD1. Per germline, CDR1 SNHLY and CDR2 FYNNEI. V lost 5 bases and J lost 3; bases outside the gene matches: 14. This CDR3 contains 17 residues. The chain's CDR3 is CASSPPFIKDREETQYF. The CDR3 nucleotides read TGTGCCAGCAGTCCGCCCTTCATTAAGGACAGGGAAGAGACCCAGTACTTC.

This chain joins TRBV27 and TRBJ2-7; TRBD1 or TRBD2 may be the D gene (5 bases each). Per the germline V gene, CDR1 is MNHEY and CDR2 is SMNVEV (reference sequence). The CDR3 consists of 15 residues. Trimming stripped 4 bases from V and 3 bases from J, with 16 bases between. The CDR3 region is CASSSLIRGVYEQYF. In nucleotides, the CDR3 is TGTGCCAGCAGTTCCCTAATTAGAGGGGTCTACGAGCAGTACTTC.

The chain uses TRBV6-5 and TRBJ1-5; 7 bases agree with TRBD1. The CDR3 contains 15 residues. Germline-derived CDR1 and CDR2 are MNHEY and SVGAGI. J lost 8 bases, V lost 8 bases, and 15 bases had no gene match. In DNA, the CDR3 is TGTGCCAGCGGGGAATTACAGGGGAACTTCAAGCCCCAGCATTTT. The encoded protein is CASGELQGNFKPQHF.

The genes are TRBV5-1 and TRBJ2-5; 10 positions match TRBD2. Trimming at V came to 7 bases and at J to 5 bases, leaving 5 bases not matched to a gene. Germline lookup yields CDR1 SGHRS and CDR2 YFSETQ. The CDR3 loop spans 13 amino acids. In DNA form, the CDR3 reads TGCGCCAGCGAGCGGGGGGGCGGTGAGACCCAGTACTTC. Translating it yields CASERGGGETQYF.

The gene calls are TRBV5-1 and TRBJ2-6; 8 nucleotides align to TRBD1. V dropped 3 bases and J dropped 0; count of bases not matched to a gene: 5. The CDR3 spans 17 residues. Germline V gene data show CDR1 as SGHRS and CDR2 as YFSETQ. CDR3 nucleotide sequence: TGCGCCAGCAGCTCGGACAGGGCCACCTCTGGGGCCAACGTCCTGACTTTC. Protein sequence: CASSSDRATSGANVLTF.

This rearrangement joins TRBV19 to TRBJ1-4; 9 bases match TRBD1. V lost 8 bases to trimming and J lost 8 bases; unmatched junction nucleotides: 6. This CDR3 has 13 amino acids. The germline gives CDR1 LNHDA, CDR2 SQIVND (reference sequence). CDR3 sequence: CASRDRDWEKLFF. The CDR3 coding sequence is TGTGCCAGTCGGGACAGGGATTGGGAAAAACTGTTTTTT.

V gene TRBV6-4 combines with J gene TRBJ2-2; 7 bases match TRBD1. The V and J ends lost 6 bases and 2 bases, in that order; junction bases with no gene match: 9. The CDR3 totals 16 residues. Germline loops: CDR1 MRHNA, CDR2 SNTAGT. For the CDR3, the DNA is TGTGCCAGCAGACAGGGGTCAACCCTCAACACCGGGGAGCTGTTTTTT. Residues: CASRQGSTLNTGELFF.

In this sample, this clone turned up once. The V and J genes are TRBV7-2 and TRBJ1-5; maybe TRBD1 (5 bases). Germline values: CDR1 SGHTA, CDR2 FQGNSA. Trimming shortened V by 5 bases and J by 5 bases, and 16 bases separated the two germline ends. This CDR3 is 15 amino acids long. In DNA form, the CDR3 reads TGTGCCAGCAGCCCGGTCGCGGTAGGGGATCAGCCCCAGCATTTT. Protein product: CASSPVAVGDQPQHF.

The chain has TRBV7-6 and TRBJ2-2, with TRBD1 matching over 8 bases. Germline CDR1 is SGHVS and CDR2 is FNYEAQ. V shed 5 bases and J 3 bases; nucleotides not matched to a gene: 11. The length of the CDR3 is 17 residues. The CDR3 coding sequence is TGTGCCAGCAGCGTCTCAGGGGGCGACGGCGACACCGGGGAGCTGTTTTTT. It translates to CASSVSGGDGDTGELFF.

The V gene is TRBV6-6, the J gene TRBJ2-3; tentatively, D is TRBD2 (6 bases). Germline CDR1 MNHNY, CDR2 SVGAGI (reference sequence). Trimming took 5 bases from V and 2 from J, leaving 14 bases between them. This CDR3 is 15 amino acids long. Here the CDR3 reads CASSKEGRITDTQYF. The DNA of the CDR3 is TGTGCCAGCAGTAAGGAAGGGAGGATCACAGATACGCAGTATTTT.

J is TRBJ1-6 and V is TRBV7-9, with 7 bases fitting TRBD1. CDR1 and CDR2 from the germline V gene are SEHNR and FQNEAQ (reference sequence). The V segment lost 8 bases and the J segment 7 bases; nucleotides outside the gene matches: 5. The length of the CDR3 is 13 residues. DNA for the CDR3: TGTGCCAGCTCCCGGGACAGCAATTCACCCCTCCACTTT. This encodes CASSRDSNSPLHF.

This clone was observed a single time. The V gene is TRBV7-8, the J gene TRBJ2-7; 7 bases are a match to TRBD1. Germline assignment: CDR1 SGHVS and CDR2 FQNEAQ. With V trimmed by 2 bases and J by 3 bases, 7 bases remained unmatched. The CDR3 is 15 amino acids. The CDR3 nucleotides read TGTGCCAGCAGCTTAACACAGGGGAGCGGCTACGAGCAGTACTTC. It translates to CASSLTQGSGYEQYF.

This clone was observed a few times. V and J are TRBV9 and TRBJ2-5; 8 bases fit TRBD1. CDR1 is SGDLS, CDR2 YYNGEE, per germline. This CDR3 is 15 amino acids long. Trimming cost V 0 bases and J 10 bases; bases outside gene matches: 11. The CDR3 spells CASSVAQGAFDFQYF. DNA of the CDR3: TGTGCCAGCAGCGTAGCTCAGGGGGCTTTTGATTTCCAGTACTTC.

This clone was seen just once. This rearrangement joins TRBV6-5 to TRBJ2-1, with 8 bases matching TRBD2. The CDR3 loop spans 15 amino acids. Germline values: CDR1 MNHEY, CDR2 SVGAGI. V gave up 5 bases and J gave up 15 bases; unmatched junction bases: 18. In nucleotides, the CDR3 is TGTGCCAGCAGTCCCCGGGAAGCGGGGGCCCTTTCCGGGTTCTTC. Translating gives CASSPREAGALSGFF.

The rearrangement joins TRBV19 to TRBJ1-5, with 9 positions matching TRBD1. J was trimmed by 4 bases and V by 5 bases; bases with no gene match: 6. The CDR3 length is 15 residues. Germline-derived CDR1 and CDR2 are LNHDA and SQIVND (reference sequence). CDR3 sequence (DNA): TGTGCCAGTAGTGCGCGACAGGGGGGGAATCAGCCCCAGCATTTT. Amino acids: CASSARQGGNQPQHF.

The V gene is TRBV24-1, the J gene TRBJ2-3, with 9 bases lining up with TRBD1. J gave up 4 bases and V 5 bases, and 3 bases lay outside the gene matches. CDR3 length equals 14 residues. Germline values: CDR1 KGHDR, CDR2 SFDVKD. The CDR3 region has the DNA TGTGCCACCAGTGCGGGACAGGGCCCAGATACGCAGTATTTT. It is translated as CATSAGQGPDTQYF.

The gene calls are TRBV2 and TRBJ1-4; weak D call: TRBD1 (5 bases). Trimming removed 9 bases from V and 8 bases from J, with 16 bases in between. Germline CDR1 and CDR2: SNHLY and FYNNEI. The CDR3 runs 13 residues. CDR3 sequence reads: CASAQGLLEKLFF. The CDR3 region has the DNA TGTGCCAGTGCCCAGGGCCTTTTAGAAAAACTGTTTTTT. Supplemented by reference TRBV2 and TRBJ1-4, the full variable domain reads EPEVTQTPSHQVTQMGQEVILRCVPISNHLYFYWYRQILGQKVEFLVSFYNNEISEKSEIFDDQFSVERPDGSNFTLKIRSTKLEDSAMYFCASAQGLLEKLFFGSGTQLSVL.

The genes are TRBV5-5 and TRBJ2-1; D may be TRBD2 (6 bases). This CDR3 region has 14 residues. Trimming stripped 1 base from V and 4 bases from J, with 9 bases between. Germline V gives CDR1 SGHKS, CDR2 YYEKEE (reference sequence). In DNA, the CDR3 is TGTGCCAGCAGCTTGCAGGGACTGTACAATGAGCAGTTCTTC. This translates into CASSLQGLYNEQFF.

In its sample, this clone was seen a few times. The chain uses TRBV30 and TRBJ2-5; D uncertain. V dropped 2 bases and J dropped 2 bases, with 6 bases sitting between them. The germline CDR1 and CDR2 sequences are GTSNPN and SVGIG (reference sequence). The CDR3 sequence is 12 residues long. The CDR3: CAWSFGQETQYF. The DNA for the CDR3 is TGTGCCTGGAGTTTTGGTCAAGAGACCCAGTACTTC. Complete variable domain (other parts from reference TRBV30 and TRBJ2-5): SQTIHQWPATLVQPVGSPLSLECTVEGTSNPNLYWYRQAAGRGLQLLFYSVGIGQISSEVPQNLSASRPQDRQFILSSKKLLLSDSGFYLCAWSFGQETQYFGPGTRLLVL.

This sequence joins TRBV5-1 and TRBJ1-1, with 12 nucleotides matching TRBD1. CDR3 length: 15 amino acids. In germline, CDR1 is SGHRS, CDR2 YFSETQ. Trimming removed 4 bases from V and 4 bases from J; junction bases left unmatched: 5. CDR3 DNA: TGCGCCAGCAGCCGGGGGACAGGGGGCGTCACTGAAGCTTTCTTT. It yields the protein CASSRGTGGVTEAFF.

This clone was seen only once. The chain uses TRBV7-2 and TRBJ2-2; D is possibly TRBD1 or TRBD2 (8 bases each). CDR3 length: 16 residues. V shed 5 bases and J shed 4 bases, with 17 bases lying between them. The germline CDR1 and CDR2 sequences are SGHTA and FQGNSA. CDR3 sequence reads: CASSRQGSGGTGELFF. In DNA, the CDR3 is TGTGCCAGCAGCAGACAGGGGAGCGGGGGCACCGGGGAGCTGTTTTTT.

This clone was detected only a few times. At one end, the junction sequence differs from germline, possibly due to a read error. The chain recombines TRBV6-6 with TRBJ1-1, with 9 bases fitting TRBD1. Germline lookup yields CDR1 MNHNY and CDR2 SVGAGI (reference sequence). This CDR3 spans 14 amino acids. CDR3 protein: CASSFGTGNPEAFF. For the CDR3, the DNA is TGTGCCAGCAGTTTTGGGACAGGGAACCCTGAAGCTTTCTTT.

The chain's CDR3 is CSVAERDRSGSGANVLTF. DNA for the CDR3: TGCAGCGTTGCCGAGCGGGACAGGTCGGGATCTGGGGCCAACGTCCTGACTTTC. The chain employs TRBV29-1 and TRBJ2-6; weak D call: TRBD1 (8 bases). Germline lookup yields CDR1 SQVTM and CDR2 ANQGSEA. V was cut by 4 bases and J by 1 base, with 20 bases left in between. The CDR3 has 18 residues.

The CDR3 DNA follows: TGTGCCATCAGTGAGTCGTTAGCGGTGTTCCAGTATTTT. This codes for CAISESLAVFQYF. This rearrangement joins TRBV10-3 to TRBJ2-3; maybe TRBD2 (6 bases). The CDR3 has 13 amino acids. The ends were cut back, 0 bases at V and 12 bases at J, with 13 bases in the middle. CDR1 is ENHRY and CDR2 is SYGVKD in the germline V gene.

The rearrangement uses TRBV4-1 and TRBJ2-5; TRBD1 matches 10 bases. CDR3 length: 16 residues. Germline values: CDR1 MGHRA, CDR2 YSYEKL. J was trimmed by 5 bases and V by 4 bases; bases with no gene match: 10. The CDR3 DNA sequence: TGCGCCAGCAGCCCACGGACAGGGGGGTTAATGGAGACCCAGTACTTC. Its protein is CASSPRTGGLMETQYF.

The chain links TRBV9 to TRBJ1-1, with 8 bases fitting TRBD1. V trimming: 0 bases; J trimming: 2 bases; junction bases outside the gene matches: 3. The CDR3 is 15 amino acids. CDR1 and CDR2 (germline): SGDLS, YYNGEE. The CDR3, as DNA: TGTGCCAGCAGCGTAGATGACAGGGGAAACACTGAAGCTTTCTTT. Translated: CASSVDDRGNTEAFF. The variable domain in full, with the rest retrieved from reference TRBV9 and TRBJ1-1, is DSGVTQTPKHLITATGQRVTLRCSPRSGDLSVYWYQQSLDQGLQFLIQYYNGEERAKGNILERFSAQQFPDLHSELNLSSLELGDSALYFCASSVDDRGNTEAFFGQGTRLTVV.

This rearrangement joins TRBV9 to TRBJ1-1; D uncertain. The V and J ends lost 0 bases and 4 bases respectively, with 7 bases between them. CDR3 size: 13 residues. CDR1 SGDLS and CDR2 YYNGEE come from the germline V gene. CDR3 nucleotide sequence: TGTGCCAGCAGCGTAGCCGGGCGCACTGAAGCTTTCTTT. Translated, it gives CASSVAGRTEAFF.

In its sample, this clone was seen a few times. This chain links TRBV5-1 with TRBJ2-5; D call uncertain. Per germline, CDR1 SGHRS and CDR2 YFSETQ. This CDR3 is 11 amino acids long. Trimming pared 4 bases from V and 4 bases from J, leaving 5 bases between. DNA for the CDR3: TGCGCCAGCAGCGTTGGAGAGACCCAGTACTTC. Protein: CASSVGETQYF.

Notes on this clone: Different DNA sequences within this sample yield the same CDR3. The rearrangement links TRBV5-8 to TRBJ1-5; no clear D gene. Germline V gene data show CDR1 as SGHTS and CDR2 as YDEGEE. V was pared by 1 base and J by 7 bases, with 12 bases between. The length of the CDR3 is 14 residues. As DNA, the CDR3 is TGTGCCAGCAGCTTGTCTCCGATTCGGCAGCCCCAGCATTTT. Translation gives CASSLSPIRQPQHF.

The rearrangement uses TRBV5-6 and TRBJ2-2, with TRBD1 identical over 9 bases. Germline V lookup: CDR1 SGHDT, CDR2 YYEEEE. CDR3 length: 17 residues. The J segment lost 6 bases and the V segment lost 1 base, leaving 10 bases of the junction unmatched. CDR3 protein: CASSLLGGNRGPGELFF. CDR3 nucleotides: TGTGCCAGCAGCTTGTTGGGGGGCAACAGGGGGCCCGGGGAGCTGTTTTTT.

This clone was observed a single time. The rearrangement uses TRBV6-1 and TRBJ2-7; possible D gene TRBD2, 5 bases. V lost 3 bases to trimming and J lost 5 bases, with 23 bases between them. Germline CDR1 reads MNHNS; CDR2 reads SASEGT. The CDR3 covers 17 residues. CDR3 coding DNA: TGTGCCAGCAGTGAGTCACAGTTTCCTGGAACGAGGGACGAGCAGTACTTC. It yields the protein CASSESQFPGTRDEQYF.